This T cell receptor (beta chain) was retrieved from a study of cytotoxic CD8 clonotypes in ibrutinib-treated CLL. At the level of the study: Among patients, around 24 responded partially and 2 completely; around 15 then stayed remitted and roughly 12 progressed after median approximately 72 months. Productive templates per sample averaged 255,043; productive rearrangements, just under 95,000. Study-wide results and caveats: Public clonotypes, an uncommon group, contracted or remained stable on treatment. While tracking circulating CD8+ T-cell counts, baseline clonality exceeded that of age-matched healthy donors.

The table came from immunoSEQ multiplex PCR; TCRdb's copy has only in-frame clones and leaves some out. The data hold just over 200,000 clones, with around 75% observed a single time. The CDR3 runs 15 residues. V dropped 5 bases and J dropped 4; count of bases not matched to a gene: 8. CDR1 SGHTA and CDR2 FQGNSA come from the germline V gene. This clone was seen a single time. As yet, its antigen is unknown. This TCR came from a human donor with chronic lymphocytic leukemia. This chain uses TRBV7-2 with TRBJ2-7; the match to TRBD1 covers 10 bases. The input for sequencing was PBMCs, taken after 12 months of ibrutinib treatment. The CDR3 nucleotides are TGTGCCAGCAGCCCCCGGGACAGGGGAAGGTACGAGCAGTACTTC. Its protein product is CASSPRDRGRYEQYF.